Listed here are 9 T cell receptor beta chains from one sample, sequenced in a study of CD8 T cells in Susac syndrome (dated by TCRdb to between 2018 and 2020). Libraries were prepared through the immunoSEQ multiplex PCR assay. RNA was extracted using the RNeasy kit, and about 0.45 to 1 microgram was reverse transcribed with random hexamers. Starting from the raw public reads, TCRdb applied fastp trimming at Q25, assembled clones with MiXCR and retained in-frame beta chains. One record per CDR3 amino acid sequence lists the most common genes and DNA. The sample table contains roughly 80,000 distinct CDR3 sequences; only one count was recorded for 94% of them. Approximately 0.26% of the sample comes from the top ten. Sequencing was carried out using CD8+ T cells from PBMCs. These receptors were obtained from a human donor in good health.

DNA of the CDR3: TGCGCCAGCAGCCAAGGAACAGGGTCCCCCAATCAGCCCCAGCATTTT. As protein: CASSQGTGSPNQPQHF. V gene TRBV4-1 combines with J gene TRBJ1-5; tentative D call: TRBD1 (6 bases). Trimming took off 1 base at V and 3 bases at J, with 13 bases between the two ends. Germline CDR1 is MGHRA and CDR2 is YSYEKL. CDR3 size: 16 residues.

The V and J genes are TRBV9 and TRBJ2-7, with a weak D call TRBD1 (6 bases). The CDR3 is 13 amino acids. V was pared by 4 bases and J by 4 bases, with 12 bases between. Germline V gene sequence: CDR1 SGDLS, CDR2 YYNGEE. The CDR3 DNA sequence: TGTGCCAGCAGCATCCGACAGGAATACGAGCAGTACTTC. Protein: CASSIRQEYEQYF. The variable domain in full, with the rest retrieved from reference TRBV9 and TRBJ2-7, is DSGVTQTPKHLITATGQRVTLRCSPRSGDLSVYWYQQSLDQGLQFLIQYYNGEERAKGNILERFSAQQFPDLHSELNLSSLELGDSALYFCASSIRQEYEQYFGPGTRLTVT.

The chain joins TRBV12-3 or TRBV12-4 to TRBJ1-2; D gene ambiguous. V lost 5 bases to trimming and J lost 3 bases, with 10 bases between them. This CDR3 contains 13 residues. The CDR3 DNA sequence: TGTGCCAGCAGTCCTAACAGCTACTATGGCTACACCTTC. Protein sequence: CASSPNSYYGYTF.

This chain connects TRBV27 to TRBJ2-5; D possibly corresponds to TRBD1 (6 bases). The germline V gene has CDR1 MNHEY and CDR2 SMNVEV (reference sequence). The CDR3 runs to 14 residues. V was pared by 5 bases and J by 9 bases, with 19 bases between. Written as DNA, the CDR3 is TGTGCCAGCAGTACAGGACAGTTTCAGTCGGCCCAGTACTTC. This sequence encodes CASSTGQFQSAQYF.

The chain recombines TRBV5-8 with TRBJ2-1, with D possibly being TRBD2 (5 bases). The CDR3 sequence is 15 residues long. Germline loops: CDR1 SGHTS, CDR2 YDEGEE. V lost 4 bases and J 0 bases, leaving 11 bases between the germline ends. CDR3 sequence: CASSPSGYSYNEQFF. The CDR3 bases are TGTGCCAGCAGCCCAAGCGGATACTCCTACAATGAGCAGTTCTTC.

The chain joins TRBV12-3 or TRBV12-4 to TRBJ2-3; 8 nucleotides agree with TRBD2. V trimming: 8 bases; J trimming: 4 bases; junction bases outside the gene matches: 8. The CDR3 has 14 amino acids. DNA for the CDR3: TGTGCCAGCTCGGGACTAGAGTTTCCAGATACGCAGTATTTT. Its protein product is CASSGLEFPDTQYF.

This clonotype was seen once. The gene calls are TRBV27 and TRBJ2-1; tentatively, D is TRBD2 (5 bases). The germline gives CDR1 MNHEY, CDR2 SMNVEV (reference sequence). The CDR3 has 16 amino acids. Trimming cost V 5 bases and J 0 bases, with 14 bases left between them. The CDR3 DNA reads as TGTGCCAGCAGTGCTCTAAGCGGCGTCTCCTACAATGAGCAGTTCTTC. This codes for CASSALSGVSYNEQFF.

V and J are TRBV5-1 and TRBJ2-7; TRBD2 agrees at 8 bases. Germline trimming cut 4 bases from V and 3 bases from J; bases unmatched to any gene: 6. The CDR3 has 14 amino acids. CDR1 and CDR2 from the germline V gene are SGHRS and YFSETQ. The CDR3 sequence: CASSTTGGHYEQYV. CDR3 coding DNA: TGCGCCAGCAGCACCACGGGGGGGCACTACGAGCAGTACGTC.

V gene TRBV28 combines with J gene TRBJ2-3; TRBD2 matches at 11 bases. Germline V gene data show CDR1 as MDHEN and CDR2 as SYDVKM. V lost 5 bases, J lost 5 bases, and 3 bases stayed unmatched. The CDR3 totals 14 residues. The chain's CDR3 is CASSPGTSGDTQYF. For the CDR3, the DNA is TGTGCCAGCAGTCCGGGGACTAGCGGAGATACGCAGTATTTT.